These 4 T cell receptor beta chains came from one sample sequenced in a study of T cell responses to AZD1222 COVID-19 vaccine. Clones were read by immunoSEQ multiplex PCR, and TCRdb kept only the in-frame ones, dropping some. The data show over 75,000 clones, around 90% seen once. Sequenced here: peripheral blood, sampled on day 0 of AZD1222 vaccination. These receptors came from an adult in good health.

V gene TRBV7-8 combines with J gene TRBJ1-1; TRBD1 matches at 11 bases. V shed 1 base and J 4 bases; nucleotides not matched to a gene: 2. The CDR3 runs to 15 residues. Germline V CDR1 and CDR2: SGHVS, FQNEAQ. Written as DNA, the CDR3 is TGTGCCAGCAGCTTAGTAGGGACAGGGGGCACTGAAGCTTTCTTT. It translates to CASSLVGTGGTEAFF.

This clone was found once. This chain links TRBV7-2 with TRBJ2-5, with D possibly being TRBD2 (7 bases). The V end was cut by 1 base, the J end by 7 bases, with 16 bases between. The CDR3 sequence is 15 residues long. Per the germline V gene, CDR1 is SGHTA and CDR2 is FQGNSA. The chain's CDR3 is CASSLEVGGPGTQYF. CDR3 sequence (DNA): TGTGCCAGCAGCTTAGAGGTGGGGGGGCCCGGGACCCAGTACTTC.

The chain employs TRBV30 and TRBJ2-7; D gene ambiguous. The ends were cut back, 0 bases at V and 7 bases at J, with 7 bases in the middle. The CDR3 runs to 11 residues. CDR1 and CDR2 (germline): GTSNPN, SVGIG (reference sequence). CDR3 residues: CAWSVLGEQYF. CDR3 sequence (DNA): TGTGCCTGGAGTGTTTTGGGGGAGCAGTACTTC.

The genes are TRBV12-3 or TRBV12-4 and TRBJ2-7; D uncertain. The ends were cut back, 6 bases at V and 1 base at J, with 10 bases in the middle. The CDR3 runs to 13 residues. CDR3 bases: TGTGCCAGCAGACCCCGGGCGTCCTACGAGCAGTACTTC. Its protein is CASRPRASYEQYF.